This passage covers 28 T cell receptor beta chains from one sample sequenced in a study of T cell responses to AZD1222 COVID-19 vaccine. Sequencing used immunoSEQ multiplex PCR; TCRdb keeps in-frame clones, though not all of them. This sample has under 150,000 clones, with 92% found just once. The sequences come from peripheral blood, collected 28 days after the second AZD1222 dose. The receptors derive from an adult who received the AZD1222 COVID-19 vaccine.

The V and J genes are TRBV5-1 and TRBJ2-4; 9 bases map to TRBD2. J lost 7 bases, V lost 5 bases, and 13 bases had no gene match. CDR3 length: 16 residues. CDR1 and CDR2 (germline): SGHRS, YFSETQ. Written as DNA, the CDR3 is TGCGCCAGCAGACTACATTCGACTAGCGGCGGTAACATTCAGTACTTC. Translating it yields CASRLHSTSGGNIQYF.

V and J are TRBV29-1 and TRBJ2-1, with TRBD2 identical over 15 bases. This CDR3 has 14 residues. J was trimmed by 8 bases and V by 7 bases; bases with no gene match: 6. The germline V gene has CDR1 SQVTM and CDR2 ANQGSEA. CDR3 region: CSARTSGRVDEQFF. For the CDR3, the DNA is TGCAGCGCCCGGACTAGCGGGAGGGTTGATGAGCAGTTCTTC.

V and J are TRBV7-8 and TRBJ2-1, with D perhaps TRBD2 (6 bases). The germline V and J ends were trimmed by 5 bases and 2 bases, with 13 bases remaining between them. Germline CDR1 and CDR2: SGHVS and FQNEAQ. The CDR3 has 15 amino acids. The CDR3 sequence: CASSQGTRPYNEQFF. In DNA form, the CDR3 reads TGTGCCAGCAGCCAAGGGACTCGTCCCTACAATGAGCAGTTCTTC.

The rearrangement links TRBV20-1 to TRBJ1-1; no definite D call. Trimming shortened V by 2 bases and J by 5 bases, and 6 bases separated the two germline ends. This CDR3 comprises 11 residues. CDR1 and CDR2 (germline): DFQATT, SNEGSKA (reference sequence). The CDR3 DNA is TGCAGTGCTAGAATGGTGACTGAAGCTTTCTTT. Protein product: CSARMVTEAFF.

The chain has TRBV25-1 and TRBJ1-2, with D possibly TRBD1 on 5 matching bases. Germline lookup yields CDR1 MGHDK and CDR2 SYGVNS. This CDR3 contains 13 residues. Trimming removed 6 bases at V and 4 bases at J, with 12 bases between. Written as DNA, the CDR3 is TGTGCCAGCAGGGGAGGACAAACCTATGGCTACACCTTC. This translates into CASRGGQTYGYTF.

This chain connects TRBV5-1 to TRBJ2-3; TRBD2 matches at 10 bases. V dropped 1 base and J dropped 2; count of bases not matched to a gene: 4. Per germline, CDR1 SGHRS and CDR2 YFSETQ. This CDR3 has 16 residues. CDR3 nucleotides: TGCGCCAGCAGCTTGAGCGGGAGGGGATCCACAGATACGCAGTATTTT. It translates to CASSLSGRGSTDTQYF. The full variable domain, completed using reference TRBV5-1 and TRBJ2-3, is KAGVTQTPRYLIKTRGQQVTLSCSPISGHRSVSWYQQTPGQGLQFLFEYFSETQRNKGNFPGRFSGRQFSNSRSEMNVSTLELGDSALYLCASSLSGRGSTDTQYFGPGTRLTVL.

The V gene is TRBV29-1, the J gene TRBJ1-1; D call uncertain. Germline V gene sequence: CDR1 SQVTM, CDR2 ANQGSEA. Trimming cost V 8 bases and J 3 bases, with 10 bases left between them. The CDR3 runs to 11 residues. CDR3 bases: TGCAGCATCCACCGGGACACTGAAGCTTTCTTT. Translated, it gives CSIHRDTEAFF.

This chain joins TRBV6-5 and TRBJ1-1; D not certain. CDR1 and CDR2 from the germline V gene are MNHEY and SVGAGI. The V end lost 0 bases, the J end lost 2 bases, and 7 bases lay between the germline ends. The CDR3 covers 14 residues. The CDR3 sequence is CASSYSGDNTEAFF. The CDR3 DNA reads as TGTGCCAGCAGTTACTCGGGCGACAACACTGAAGCTTTCTTT.

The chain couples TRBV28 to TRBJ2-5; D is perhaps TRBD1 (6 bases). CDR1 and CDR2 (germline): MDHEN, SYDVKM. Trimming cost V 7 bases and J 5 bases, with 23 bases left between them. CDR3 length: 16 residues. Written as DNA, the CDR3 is TGTGCCAGCACCGATCCCCGGGACACCCTAAGGGAGACCCAGTACTTC. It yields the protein CASTDPRDTLRETQYF.

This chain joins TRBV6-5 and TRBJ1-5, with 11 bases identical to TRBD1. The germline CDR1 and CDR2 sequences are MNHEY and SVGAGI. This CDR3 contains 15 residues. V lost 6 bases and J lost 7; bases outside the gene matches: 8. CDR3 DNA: TGTGCCAGCAGATTGGACAGGGGGCTAGGACAGCCCCAGCATTTT. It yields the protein CASRLDRGLGQPQHF.

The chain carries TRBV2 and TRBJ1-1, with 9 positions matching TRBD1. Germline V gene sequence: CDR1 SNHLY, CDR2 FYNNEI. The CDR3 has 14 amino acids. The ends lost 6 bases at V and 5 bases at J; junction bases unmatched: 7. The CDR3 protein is CASSQTGGFTEAFF. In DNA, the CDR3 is TGTGCCAGCAGCCAGACAGGGGGGTTTACTGAAGCTTTCTTT.

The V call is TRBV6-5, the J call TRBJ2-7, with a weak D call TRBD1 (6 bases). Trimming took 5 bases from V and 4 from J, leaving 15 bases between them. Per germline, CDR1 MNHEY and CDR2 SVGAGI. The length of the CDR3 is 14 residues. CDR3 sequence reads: CASSPYQGSYEQYF. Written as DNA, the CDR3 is TGTGCCAGCAGTCCCTACCAGGGGTCTTACGAGCAGTACTTC.

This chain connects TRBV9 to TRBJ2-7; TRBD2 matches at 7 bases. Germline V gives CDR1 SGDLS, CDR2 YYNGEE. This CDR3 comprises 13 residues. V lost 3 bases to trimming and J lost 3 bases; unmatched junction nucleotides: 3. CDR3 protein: CASSAGGIYEQYF. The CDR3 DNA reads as TGTGCCAGCAGCGCGGGGGGTATCTACGAGCAGTACTTC.

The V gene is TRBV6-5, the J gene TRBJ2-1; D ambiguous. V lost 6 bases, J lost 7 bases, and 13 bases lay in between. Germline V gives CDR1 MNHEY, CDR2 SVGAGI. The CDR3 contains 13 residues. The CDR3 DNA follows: TGTGCCAGCAGGCCCGTCCCCCGAAATGAGCAGTTCTTC. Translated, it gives CASRPVPRNEQFF.

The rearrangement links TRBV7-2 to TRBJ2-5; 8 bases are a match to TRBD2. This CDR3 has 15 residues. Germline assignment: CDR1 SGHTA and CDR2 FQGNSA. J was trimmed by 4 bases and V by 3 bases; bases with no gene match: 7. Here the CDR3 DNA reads TGTGCCAGCAGCTTTAGCGGGATCGGGGGAGAGACCCAGTACTTC. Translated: CASSFSGIGGETQYF.

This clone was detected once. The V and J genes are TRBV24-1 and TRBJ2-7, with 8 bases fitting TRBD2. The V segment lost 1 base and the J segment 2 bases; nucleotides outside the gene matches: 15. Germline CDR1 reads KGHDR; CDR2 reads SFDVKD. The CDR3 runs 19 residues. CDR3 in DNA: TGTGCCACCAGTGATTTTAGGGACATTCAGCGGGAGAGGGCCTACGAGCAGTACTTC. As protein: CATSDFRDIQRERAYEQYF.

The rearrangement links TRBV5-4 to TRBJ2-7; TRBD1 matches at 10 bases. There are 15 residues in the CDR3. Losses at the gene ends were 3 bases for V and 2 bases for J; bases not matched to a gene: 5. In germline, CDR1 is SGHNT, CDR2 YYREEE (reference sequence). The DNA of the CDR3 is TGTGCCAGCAGCTCCCGACAGGGGGCGGCCTACGAGCAGTACTTC. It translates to CASSSRQGAAYEQYF.

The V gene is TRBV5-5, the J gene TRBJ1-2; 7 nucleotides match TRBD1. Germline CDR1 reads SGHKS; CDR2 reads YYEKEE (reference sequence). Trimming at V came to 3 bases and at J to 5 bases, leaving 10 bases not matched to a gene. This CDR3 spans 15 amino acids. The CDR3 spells CASSSSTGTVYGYTF. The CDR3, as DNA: TGTGCCAGCAGCTCATCGACAGGGACGGTTTATGGCTACACCTTC. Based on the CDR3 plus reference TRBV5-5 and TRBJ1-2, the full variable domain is DAGVTQSPTHLIKTRGQQVTLRCSPISGHKSVSWYQQVLGQGPQFIFQYYEKEERGRGNFPDRFSARQFPNYSSELNVNALLLGDSALYLCASSSSTGTVYGYTFGSGTRLTVV.

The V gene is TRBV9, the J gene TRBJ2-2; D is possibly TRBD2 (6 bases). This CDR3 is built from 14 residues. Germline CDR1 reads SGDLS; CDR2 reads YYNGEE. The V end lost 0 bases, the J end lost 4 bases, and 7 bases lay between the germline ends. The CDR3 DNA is TGTGCCAGCAGCGTAGACGGGAGCACCGGGGAGCTGTTTTTT. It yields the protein CASSVDGSTGELFF.

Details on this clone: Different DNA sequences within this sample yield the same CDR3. CDR3 nucleotide sequence: TGCGCCAGCAGCTTAGGACTTGACTCCTACGAGCAGTACTTC. This codes for CASSLGLDSYEQYF. The chain is built from TRBV5-1 and TRBJ2-7, with D possibly TRBD2 on 5 matching bases. This CDR3 is 14 amino acids long. V was shortened by 2 bases and J by 0 bases, with 9 bases between the two germline ends. The V gene's germline CDR1 is SGHRS and CDR2 YFSETQ.

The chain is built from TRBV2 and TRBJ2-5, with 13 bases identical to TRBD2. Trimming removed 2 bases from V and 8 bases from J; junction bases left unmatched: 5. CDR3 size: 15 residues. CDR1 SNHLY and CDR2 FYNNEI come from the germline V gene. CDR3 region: CASSEYGTSGNTQYF. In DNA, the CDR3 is TGTGCCAGCAGTGAATACGGGACTAGCGGGAACACCCAGTACTTC.

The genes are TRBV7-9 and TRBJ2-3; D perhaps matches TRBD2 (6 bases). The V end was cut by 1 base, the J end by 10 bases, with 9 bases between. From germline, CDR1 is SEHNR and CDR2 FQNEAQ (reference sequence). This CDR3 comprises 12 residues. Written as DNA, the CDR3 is TGTGCCAGCAGCTTAGATACGGGAGCGCAGTATTTT. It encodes CASSLDTGAQYF.

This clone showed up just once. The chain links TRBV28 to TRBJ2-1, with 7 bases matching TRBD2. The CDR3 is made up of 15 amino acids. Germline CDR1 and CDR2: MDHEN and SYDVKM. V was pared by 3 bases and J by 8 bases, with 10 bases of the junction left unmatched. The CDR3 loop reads CASSLIAEGGDEQFF. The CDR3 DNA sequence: TGTGCCAGCAGTTTGATCGCTGAGGGAGGGGATGAGCAGTTCTTC.

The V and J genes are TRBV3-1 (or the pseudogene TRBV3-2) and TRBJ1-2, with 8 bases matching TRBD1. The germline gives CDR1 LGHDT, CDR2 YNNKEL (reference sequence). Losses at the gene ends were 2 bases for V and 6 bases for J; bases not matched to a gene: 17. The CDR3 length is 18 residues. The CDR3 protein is CASSQKVRGRGWVDGYTF. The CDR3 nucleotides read TGTGCCAGCAGCCAAAAAGTCAGGGGGCGAGGTTGGGTGGATGGCTACACCTTC.

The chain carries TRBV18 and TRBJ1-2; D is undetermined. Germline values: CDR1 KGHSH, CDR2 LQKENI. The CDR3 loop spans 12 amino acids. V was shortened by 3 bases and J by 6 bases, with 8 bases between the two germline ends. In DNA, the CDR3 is TGTGCCAGCTCACCGGGAGGGAATGGCTACACCTTC. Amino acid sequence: CASSPGGNGYTF.

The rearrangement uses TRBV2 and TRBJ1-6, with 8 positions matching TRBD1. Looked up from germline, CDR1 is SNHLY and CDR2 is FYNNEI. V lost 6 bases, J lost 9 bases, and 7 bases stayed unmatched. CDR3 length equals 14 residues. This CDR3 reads CASSPGQGTSPLHF. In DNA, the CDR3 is TGTGCCAGCAGCCCCGGACAGGGTACTTCACCCCTCCACTTT.

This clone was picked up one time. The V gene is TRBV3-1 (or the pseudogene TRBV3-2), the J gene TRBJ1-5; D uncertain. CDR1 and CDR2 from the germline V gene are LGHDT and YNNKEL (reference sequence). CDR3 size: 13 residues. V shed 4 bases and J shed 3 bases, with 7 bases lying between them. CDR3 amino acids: CASSLGPNQPQHF. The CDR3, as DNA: TGTGCCAGCAGCCTCGGACCCAATCAGCCCCAGCATTTT.

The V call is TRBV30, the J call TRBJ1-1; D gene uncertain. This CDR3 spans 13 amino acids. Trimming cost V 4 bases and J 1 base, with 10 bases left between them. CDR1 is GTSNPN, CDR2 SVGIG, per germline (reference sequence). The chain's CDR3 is CAWKDGGNTEAFF. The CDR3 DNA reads TGTGCCTGGAAGGACGGTGGGAACACTGAAGCTTTCTTT. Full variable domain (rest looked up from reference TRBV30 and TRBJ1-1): SQTIHQWPATLVQPVGSPLSLECTVEGTSNPNLYWYRQAAGRGLQLLFYSVGIGQISSEVPQNLSASRPQDRQFILSSKKLLLSDSGFYLCAWKDGGNTEAFFGQGTRLTVV.